Below are 32 T cell receptor beta chains sequenced from a single sample in a study of OX40 agonist ivuxolimab in advanced cancers. Data came from immunoSEQ multiplex PCR; TCRdb stores just in-frame clones and leaves some out. Found here are about 100,000 clones, 90% of them singletons; the top ten hold around 0.31%. Sequenced here: CD4+ or CD8+ T cells sorted from blood, sampled in a trial of the OX40 agonist ivuxolimab. The receptors were sampled from an adult with an advanced solid tumor such as melanoma, head and neck, liver or kidney cancer.

This clone was seen more than once but under ten times. The V gene is TRBV2, the J gene TRBJ2-4; D is unresolved. The V and J ends lost 5 bases and 0 bases respectively, with 11 bases between them. The germline gives CDR1 SNHLY, CDR2 FYNNEI. This CDR3 has 15 residues. CDR3 DNA: TGTGCCAGCAGTCCCCGAGTCTCAGCCAAAAACATTCAGTACTTC. Amino acid sequence: CASSPRVSAKNIQYF.

The gene calls are TRBV2 and TRBJ2-3; D possibly corresponds to TRBD2 (7 bases). The ends were cut back, 2 bases at V and 5 bases at J, with 20 bases in the middle. Germline assignment: CDR1 SNHLY and CDR2 FYNNEI. CDR3 length equals 17 residues. The CDR3: CASSERGGLIGGDTQYF. The CDR3 DNA reads TGTGCCAGCAGTGAAAGGGGGGGTCTCATAGGTGGAGATACGCAGTATTTT.

The V gene is TRBV15, the J gene TRBJ2-1; 15 nucleotides match TRBD2. Germline V lookup: CDR1 LNHNV, CDR2 YYDKDF (reference sequence). CDR3 size: 20 residues. V lost 4 bases to trimming and J lost 6 bases; unmatched junction nucleotides: 16. In DNA form, the CDR3 reads TGTGCCACCAGCATTAAAGGACTAGCGGGAGGGGGTCAGTCTCTCAATGAGCAGTTCTTC. It yields the protein CATSIKGLAGGGQSLNEQFF. Based on the CDR3 plus reference TRBV15 and TRBJ2-1, the full variable domain is DAMVIQNPRYQVTQFGKPVTLSCSQTLNHNVMYWYQQKSSQAPKLLFHYYDKDFNNEADTPDNFQSRRPNTSFCFLDIRSPGLGDTAMYLCATSIKGLAGGGQSLNEQFFGPGTRLTVL.

The chain employs TRBV5-1 and TRBJ1-2, with a weak D call TRBD1 (5 bases). The CDR3 runs to 15 residues. Germline CDR1 is SGHRS and CDR2 is YFSETQ. Trimming took 0 bases from V and 3 from J, leaving 12 bases between them. The CDR3 region is CASSLGPGVDYGYTF. In DNA form, the CDR3 reads TGCGCCAGCAGCTTGGGTCCGGGGGTGGACTATGGCTACACCTTC.

The chain recombines TRBV5-6 with TRBJ2-7; TRBD1 matches 10 bases. The junction had 7 bases not matched to a gene; V was cut back by 4 bases and J by 3 bases. Germline V gives CDR1 SGHDT, CDR2 YYEEEE. CDR3 length: 15 amino acids. CDR3 bases: TGTGCCAGCAGCATCCGACAGGGGGCGGGCTACGAGCAGTACTTC. Translation: CASSIRQGAGYEQYF.

This chain uses TRBV2 with TRBJ2-7; 10 positions agree with TRBD1. Per the germline V gene, CDR1 is SNHLY and CDR2 is FYNNEI. This CDR3 spans 14 amino acids. The ends lost 5 bases at V and 3 bases at J; junction bases unmatched: 4. CDR3 nucleotides: TGTGCCAGCAGTTCCGGGACAGGGGTCTACGAGCAGTACTTC. Translation gives CASSSGTGVYEQYF.

The chain is built from TRBV5-1 and TRBJ1-1, with D perhaps matching TRBD1 (6 bases). Per the germline V gene, CDR1 is SGHRS and CDR2 is YFSETQ. This CDR3 has 17 amino acids. V was trimmed by 0 bases and J by 1 base, leaving 16 bases between them. CDR3 nucleotide sequence: TGCGCCAGCAGCTTGGGAAGCACAGGGCGGGGGAACACTGAAGCTTTCTTT. It encodes CASSLGSTGRGNTEAFF.

The V and J genes are TRBV18 and TRBJ2-1, with 11 positions matching TRBD1. Germline V gene sequence: CDR1 KGHSH, CDR2 LQKENI. The CDR3 runs 16 residues. Losses at the gene ends were 4 bases for V and 6 bases for J; bases not matched to a gene: 8. The CDR3 nucleotides are TGTGCCAGCTCACAACCTGGACAGGGGGCGTCCAATGAGCAGTTCTTC. Protein sequence: CASSQPGQGASNEQFF.

The V and J genes are TRBV27 and TRBJ2-1; 16 bases align to TRBD2. Germline loops: CDR1 MNHEY, CDR2 SMNVEV (reference sequence). The CDR3 spans 18 residues. V trimming: 4 bases; J trimming: 0 bases; junction bases outside the gene matches: 3. CDR3 loop: CASSSGLAGGPSYNEQFF. The CDR3 DNA reads TGTGCCAGCAGTTCGGGACTAGCGGGAGGGCCCTCCTACAATGAGCAGTTCTTC.

The chain joins TRBV28 to TRBJ1-2, with TRBD1 matching 7 bases. The CDR3 has 14 residues. The V gene end was trimmed by 6 bases and the J gene end by 4 bases; junction bases not matched to a gene: 8. The germline gives CDR1 MDHEN, CDR2 SYDVKM. The CDR3, as DNA: TGTGCCAGCAGGTCAGGGGGACGTGGCTATGGCTACACCTTC. Translating gives CASRSGGRGYGYTF.

This chain connects TRBV5-1 to TRBJ2-2; the D is unclear. Deletions cut 1 base from V and 6 bases from J, with 10 bases between. The CDR3 has 14 residues. Germline CDR1 SGHRS, CDR2 YFSETQ. The CDR3 DNA is TGCGCCAGCAGCTTGACACAGATACCCGGGGAGCTGTTTTTT. It specifies CASSLTQIPGELFF.

The chain uses TRBV7-2 and TRBJ1-2; D call uncertain. V was pared by 5 bases and J by 8 bases, with 15 bases between. Looked up from germline, CDR1 is SGHTA and CDR2 is FQGNSA. This CDR3 has 13 residues. CDR3 in DNA: TGTGCCAGCAGCCCGCGACCCCCTGCCGGCTACACCTTC. It codes for CASSPRPPAGYTF.

This clone was counted a single time. The CDR3 loop reads CASSLALGRRRNTGELFF. CDR3 bases: TGTGCCAGCAGCTTAGCCCTAGGACGGCGAAGGAACACCGGGGAGCTGTTTTTT. The rearrangement uses TRBV7-6 and TRBJ2-2; no clear D. The CDR3 is 18 residues long. The germline V gene has CDR1 SGHVS and CDR2 FNYEAQ. Trimming removed 0 bases at V and 1 base at J, with 15 bases between.

V is TRBV11-2 and J is TRBJ1-4; tentative D call: TRBD1 (5 bases). This CDR3 region has 15 residues. Germline V gene data show CDR1 as SGHAT and CDR2 as FQNNGV. Trimming removed 5 bases from V and 1 base from J, with 11 bases in between. This CDR3 is CASSAGGVTNEKLFF. Written as DNA, the CDR3 is TGTGCCAGCAGCGCAGGAGGGGTAACTAATGAAAAACTGTTTTTT. Full variable domain (remainder filled in from reference TRBV11-2 and TRBJ1-4): EAGVAQSPRYKIIEKRQSVAFWCNPISGHATLYWYQQILGQGPKLLIQFQNNGVVDDSQLPKDRFSAERLKGVDSTLKIQPAKLEDSAVYLCASSAGGVTNEKLFFGSGTQLSVL.

This chain joins TRBV28 and TRBJ2-3; D gene unclear. Germline V gene sequence: CDR1 MDHEN, CDR2 SYDVKM. Trimming left V 6 bases short and J 3 bases short, with 10 bases between. The CDR3 contains 13 residues. The chain's CDR3 is CASSRLGTDTQYF. As DNA, the CDR3 is TGTGCCAGCAGCCGACTGGGAACAGATACGCAGTATTTT.

The gene calls are TRBV12-2 and TRBJ1-1; no check of the table's D call, TRBD1, against the DNA was made. TRBV12-2 constitutes a pseudogene. The CDR3 loop spans 14 amino acids. CDR3 sequence (DNA): TGTGCAAGTCGGTCACAGGGGGCGCGAACTGAAGCTTTCTTT. Protein sequence: CASRSQGARTEAFF.

This chain uses TRBV5-6 with TRBJ2-3; 7 bases map to TRBD2. Germline V lookup: CDR1 SGHDT, CDR2 YYEEEE. V dropped 2 bases and J dropped 4; count of bases not matched to a gene: 4. The CDR3 loop spans 14 amino acids. CDR3 bases: TGTGCCAGCAGCTTCGGCGGGAGTTCAGATACGCAGTATTTT. Its translation is CASSFGGSSDTQYF.

V is TRBV7-9 and J is TRBJ1-1; maybe TRBD1 (5 bases). CDR1 SEHNR and CDR2 FQNEAQ come from the germline V gene (reference sequence). The CDR3 has 12 residues. V lost 5 bases, J lost 9 bases, and 13 bases lay in between. The CDR3 loop is CASSVRDGKAFF. CDR3 DNA sequence: TGTGCCAGCAGCGTGCGGGACGGGAAAGCTTTCTTT.

V gene TRBV11-2 combines with J gene TRBJ2-1; TRBD2 is a possible D gene (6 bases). In germline, CDR1 is SGHAT, CDR2 FQNNGV. Trimming stripped 1 base from V and 0 bases from J, with 13 bases between. The length of the CDR3 is 17 residues. The chain's CDR3 is CASSLGDLAFSYNEQFF. In nucleotides, the CDR3 is TGTGCCAGCAGCTTAGGGGACCTAGCGTTCTCCTACAATGAGCAGTTCTTC.

This clone was counted once. The chain employs TRBV5-1 and TRBJ1-4, with TRBD1 matching 8 bases. This CDR3 has 13 residues. Trimming cost V 4 bases and J 7 bases; bases outside gene matches: 3. CDR1 and CDR2 from the germline V gene are SGHRS and YFSETQ. The CDR3 region has the DNA TGCGCCAGCAGCATCGGGACAGGTGAAAAACTGTTTTTT. This codes for CASSIGTGEKLFF.

The chain uses TRBV5-6 and TRBJ2-1, with D possibly matching TRBD2 (6 bases). The germline V gene has CDR1 SGHDT and CDR2 YYEEEE. The CDR3 contains 17 residues. Between the trimmed V and J ends, which lost 3 bases and 0 bases, there was a span of 16 bases. The CDR3 spells CASSSPGVFDSYNEQFF. The CDR3 nucleotides are TGTGCCAGCAGCTCGCCGGGGGTGTTCGACTCCTACAATGAGCAGTTCTTC.

V and J are TRBV11-1 and TRBJ2-5; maybe TRBD2 (6 bases). Trimming took off 1 base at V and 3 bases at J, with 15 bases between the two ends. Germline assignment: CDR1 SGHAT and CDR2 FQDESV (reference sequence). The CDR3 extends over 16 amino acids. CDR3 region: CASSLGGLAAKETQYF. CDR3 DNA sequence: TGTGCCAGCAGCTTAGGGGGGTTAGCGGCAAAAGAGACCCAGTACTTC.

This chain links TRBV18 with TRBJ2-3; either TRBD1 or TRBD2 may fit D (5 bases each). V shed 1 base and J shed 1 base, with 9 bases lying between them. CDR3 length: 15 residues. Germline loops: CDR1 KGHSH, CDR2 LQKENI. CDR3 nucleotide sequence: TGTGCCAGCTCACCACGAGGGGATCGCACAGATACGCAGTATTTT. It yields the protein CASSPRGDRTDTQYF.

The chain employs TRBV18 and TRBJ1-1; D possibly corresponds to TRBD1 (6 bases). With 2 bases removed from V and 0 bases from J, the gap between germline ends came to 10 bases. This CDR3 spans 15 amino acids. Per germline, CDR1 KGHSH and CDR2 LQKENI. The CDR3 spells CASSPGGTLNTEAFF. CDR3 nucleotide sequence: TGTGCCAGCTCACCAGGGGGCACCTTGAACACTGAAGCTTTCTTT.

The chain links TRBV28 to TRBJ2-3, with TRBD2 identical over 12 bases. J lost 8 bases, V lost 9 bases, and 6 bases had no gene match. Germline V gene data show CDR1 as MDHEN and CDR2 as SYDVKM. The CDR3 contains 13 residues. The CDR3 DNA sequence: TGTGCCAGTCTAGCGGGAGGGCCGGGTACGCAGTATTTT. Its translation: CASLAGGPGTQYF.

The V and J genes are TRBV6-4 and TRBJ2-6; 7 bases are shared with TRBD2. The germline V gene has CDR1 MRHNA and CDR2 SNTAGT. The CDR3 consists of 17 residues. The trim removed 7 bases at V and 0 bases at J, leaving 9 bases unmatched. The CDR3 loop reads CASKAGRADSGANVLTF. CDR3 DNA: TGTGCCAGCAAGGCGGGGAGGGCTGACTCTGGGGCCAACGTCCTGACTTTC.

The rearrangement uses TRBV11-3 and TRBJ2-5; 10 bases agree with TRBD2. The assigned J gene may be wrong: the sequence end matches TRBJ2-7 better. Germline V gives CDR1 SGHNT, CDR2 YENEEA. The CDR3 length is 15 residues. CDR3: CASSLSSGSSYEQYF. CDR3 coding DNA: TGTGCCAGCAGCTTATCTAGCGGGAGCTCCTACGAGCAGTACTTC.

The rearrangement uses TRBV20-1 and TRBJ1-2; TRBD1 is a possible D gene (5 bases). CDR3 size: 11 residues. Germline V gene data show CDR1 as DFQATT and CDR2 as SNEGSKA (reference sequence). V lost 3 bases, J lost 12 bases, and 14 bases lay in between. CDR3 bases: TGCAGTGCTAGTAAAGGGGCTCGGGACACCTTC. Amino acid sequence: CSASKGARDTF.

The chain combines TRBV2 with TRBJ1-2; D perhaps matches TRBD1 (5 bases). The CDR3 runs to 13 residues. CDR1 is SNHLY and CDR2 is FYNNEI in the germline V gene. V was trimmed by 3 bases and J by 8 bases, leaving 13 bases between them. CDR3 DNA sequence: TGTGCCAGCAGTGATGGGGGTTCTGGCGGCTACACCTTC. Protein: CASSDGGSGGYTF.

This chain connects TRBV5-6 to TRBJ1-5; 7 bases map to TRBD1. This CDR3 has 16 residues. J was trimmed by 6 bases and V by 1 base; bases with no gene match: 10. Germline V gene sequence: CDR1 SGHDT, CDR2 YYEEEE. CDR3 DNA: TGTGCCAGCAGCTTGAAGCGACAGGGTTTAAGTCAGCCCCAGCATTTT. Translated: CASSLKRQGLSQPQHF. Complete variable domain (other parts from reference TRBV5-6 and TRBJ1-5): DAGVTQSPTHLIKTRGQQVTLRCSPKSGHDTVSWYQQALGQGPQFIFQYYEEEERQRGNFPDRFSGHQFPNYSSELNVNALLLGDSALYLCASSLKRQGLSQPQHFGDGTRLSIL.

The chain links TRBV28 to TRBJ2-7; 8 bases are shared with TRBD2. The CDR3 is 18 amino acids. V shed 5 bases and J 7 bases; nucleotides not matched to a gene: 22. Germline values: CDR1 MDHEN, CDR2 SYDVKM. The CDR3 region has the DNA TGTGCCAGCAGTGTCAGCGCCCACTTTAGCGGGACCCCTAGGGAGCAGTACTTC. Amino acids: CASSVSAHFSGTPREQYF.

V usage is TRBV5-1 and J usage is TRBJ2-3, with D perhaps matching TRBD1 (5 bases). Trimming stripped 1 base from V and 2 bases from J, with 11 bases between. CDR3 length equals 15 residues. Germline V CDR1 and CDR2: SGHRS, YFSETQ. The CDR3 nucleotides read TGCGCCAGCAGCTTGTCTCAGGGATACACAGATACGCAGTATTTT. Encoded protein: CASSLSQGYTDTQYF.